Below, one T cell receptor beta chain is given with its context. The CDR3 consists of 15 residues. Germline-derived CDR1 and CDR2 are MNHNS and SASEGT. Losses at the gene ends were 2 bases for V and 1 base for J; bases not matched to a gene: 4. The record originates from a study of blood T cell repertoires in COVID-19. About the research overall: COVID-19 samples from acute and convalescent phases originated in the United States, Italy and Spain. T cells, B-cell-depleted T cells, or PBMCs supplied cDNA or gDNA.

Seattle enrolled patients during active infection and tracked them longitudinally. Authors' data handling: Using reference gene primer amplification, nucleated cell counts were estimated. Repertoires were generated with immunoSEQ multiplex PCR, while TCRdb's copy carries only in-frame clones and drops some. The V and J calls and clone size were taken over from that table, and D and trimming were inferred from the DNA. The sample shows a few hundred thousand clones, 88% of them seen only once. The clonotype originates from a woman in her 70s with COVID-19, enrolled during active disease. The rearrangement joins TRBV6-1 to TRBJ2-5; 7 bases align to TRBD1. The sequenced material came from peripheral blood. The chain's CDR3 is CASSETGQSQETQYF. The DNA for the CDR3 is TGTGCCAGCAGTGAAACGGGACAGTCCCAAGAGACCCAGTACTTC.